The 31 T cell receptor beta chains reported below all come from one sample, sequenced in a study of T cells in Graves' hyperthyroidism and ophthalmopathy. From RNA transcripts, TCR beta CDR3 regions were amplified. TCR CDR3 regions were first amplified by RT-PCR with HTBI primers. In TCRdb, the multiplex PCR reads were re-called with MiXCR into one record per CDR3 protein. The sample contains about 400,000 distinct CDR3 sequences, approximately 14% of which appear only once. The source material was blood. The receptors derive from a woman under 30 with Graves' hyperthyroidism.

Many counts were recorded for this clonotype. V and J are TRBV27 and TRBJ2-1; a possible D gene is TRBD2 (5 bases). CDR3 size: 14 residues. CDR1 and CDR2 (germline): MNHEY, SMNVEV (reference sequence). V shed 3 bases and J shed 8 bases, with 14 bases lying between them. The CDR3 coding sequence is TGTGCCAGCAGTTTTTCGGGGTCGTGGGATGAGCAGTTCTTC. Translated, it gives CASSFSGSWDEQFF.

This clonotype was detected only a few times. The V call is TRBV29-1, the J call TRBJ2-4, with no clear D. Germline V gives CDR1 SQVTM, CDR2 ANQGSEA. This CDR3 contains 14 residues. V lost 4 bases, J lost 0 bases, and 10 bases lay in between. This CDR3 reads CSVVGSLAKNIQYF. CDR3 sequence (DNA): TGCAGCGTTGTGGGCAGCTTAGCCAAAAACATTCAGTACTTC. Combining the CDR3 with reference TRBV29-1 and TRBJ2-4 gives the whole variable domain SAVISQKPSRDICQRGTSLTIQCQVDSQVTMMFWYRQQPGQSLTLIATANQGSEATYESGFVIDKFPISRPNLTFSTLTVSNMSPEDSSIYLCSVVGSLAKNIQYFGAGTRLSVL.

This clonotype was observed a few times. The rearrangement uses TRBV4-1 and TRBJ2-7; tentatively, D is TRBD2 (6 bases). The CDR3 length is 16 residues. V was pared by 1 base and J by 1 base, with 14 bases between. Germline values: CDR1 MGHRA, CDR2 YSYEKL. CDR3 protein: CASSQGSGSGSYEQYF. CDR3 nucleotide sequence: TGCGCCAGCAGCCAAGGGTCGGGGAGCGGGTCCTACGAGCAGTACTTC.

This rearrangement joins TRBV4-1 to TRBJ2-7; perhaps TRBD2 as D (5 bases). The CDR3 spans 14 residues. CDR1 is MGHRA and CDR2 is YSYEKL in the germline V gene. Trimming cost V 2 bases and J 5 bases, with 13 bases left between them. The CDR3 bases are TGCGCCAGCAGCCAATTTGAGGGTACGGACGAGCAGTACTTC. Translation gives CASSQFEGTDEQYF.

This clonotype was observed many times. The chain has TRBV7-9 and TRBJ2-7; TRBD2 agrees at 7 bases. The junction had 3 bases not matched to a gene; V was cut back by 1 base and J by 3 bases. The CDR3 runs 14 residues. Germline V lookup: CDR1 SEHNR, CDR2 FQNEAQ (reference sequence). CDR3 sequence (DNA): TGTGCCAGCAGCTTAGGCGGGAGCGGCTACGAGCAGTACTTC. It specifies CASSLGGSGYEQYF.

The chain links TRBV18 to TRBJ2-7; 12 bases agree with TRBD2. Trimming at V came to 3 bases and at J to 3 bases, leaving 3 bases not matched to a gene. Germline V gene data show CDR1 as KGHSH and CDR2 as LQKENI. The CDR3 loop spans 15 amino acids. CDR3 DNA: TGTGCCAGCTCACCTCCTAGCGGGAGGGACTACGAGCAGTACTTC. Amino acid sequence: CASSPPSGRDYEQYF.

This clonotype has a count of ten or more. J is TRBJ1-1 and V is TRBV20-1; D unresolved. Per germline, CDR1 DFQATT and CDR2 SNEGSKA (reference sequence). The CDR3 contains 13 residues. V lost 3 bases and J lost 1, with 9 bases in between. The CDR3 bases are TGCAGTGCTAGGGAGGGCTGGAACACTGAAGCTTTCTTT. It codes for CSAREGWNTEAFF.

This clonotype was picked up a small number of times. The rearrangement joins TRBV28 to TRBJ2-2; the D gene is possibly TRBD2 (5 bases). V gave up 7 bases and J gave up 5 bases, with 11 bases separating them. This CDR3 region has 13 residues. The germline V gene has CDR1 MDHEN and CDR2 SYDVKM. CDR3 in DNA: TGTGCCAGCATCCCGAGGGTTACCGGGGAGCTGTTTTTT. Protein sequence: CASIPRVTGELFF.

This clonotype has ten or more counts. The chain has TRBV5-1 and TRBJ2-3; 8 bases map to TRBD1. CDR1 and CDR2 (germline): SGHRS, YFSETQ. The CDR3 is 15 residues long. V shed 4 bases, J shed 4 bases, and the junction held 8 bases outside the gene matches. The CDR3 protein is CASSTWTGPSDTQYF. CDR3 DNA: TGCGCCAGCAGCACATGGACAGGGCCCTCAGATACGCAGTATTTT.

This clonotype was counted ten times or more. CDR3 in amino acids: CASSERSGQIGGYTF. The CDR3 DNA reads TGTGCCAGCAGTGAGCGATCGGGACAGATAGGCGGCTACACCTTC. This sequence joins TRBV6-1 and TRBJ1-2, with 7 nucleotides matching TRBD1. This CDR3 is built from 15 residues. The germline V gene encodes CDR1 MNHNS and CDR2 SASEGT. With 3 bases clipped from V and 8 bases from J, the junction kept 12 bases outside the gene matches.

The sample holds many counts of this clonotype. CDR3: CASSHDRINSPLHF. The CDR3 coding sequence is TGTGCCAGCTCACATGACAGGATTAATTCACCCCTCCACTTT. V gene TRBV18 combines with J gene TRBJ1-6; D is perhaps TRBD1 (6 bases). This CDR3 region has 14 residues. Trimming removed 4 bases at V and 6 bases at J, with 10 bases between. Germline lookup yields CDR1 KGHSH and CDR2 LQKENI.

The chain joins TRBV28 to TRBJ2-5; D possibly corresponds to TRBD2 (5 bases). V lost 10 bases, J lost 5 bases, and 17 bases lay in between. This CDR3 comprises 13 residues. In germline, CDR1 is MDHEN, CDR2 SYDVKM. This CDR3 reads CATGRASGETQYF. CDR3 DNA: TGTGCCACCGGGCGGGCCTCGGGGGAGACCCAGTACTTC.

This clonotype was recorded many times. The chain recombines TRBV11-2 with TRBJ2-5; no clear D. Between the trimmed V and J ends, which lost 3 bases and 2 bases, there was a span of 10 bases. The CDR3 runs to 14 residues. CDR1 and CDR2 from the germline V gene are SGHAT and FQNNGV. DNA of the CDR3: TGTGCCAGCAGCTTGGGTGCCTTACAAGAGACCCAGTACTTC. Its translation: CASSLGALQETQYF.

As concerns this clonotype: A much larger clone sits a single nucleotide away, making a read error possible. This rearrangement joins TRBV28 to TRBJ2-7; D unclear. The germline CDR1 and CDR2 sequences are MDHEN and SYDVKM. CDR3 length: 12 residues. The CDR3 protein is CASSFAVYEQHF. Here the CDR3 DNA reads TGTGCCAGCAGTTTCGCGGTGTACGAGCAGCACTTC.

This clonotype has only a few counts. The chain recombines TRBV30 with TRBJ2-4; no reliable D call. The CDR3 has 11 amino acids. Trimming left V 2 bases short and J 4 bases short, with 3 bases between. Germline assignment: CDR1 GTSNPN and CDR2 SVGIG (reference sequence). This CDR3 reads CAWSLKNIQYF. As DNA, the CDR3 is TGTGCCTGGAGTCTTAAAAACATTCAGTACTTC.

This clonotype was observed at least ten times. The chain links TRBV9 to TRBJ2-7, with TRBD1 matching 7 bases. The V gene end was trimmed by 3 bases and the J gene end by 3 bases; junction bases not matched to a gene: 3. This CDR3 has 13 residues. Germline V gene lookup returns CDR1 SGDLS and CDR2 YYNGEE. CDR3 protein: CASSGGQNYEQYF. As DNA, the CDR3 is TGTGCCAGCAGCGGGGGACAGAACTACGAGCAGTACTTC.

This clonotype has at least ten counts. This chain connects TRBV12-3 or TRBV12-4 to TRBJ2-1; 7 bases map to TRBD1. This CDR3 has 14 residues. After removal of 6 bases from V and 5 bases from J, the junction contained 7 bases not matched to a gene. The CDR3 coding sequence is TGTGCCAGCAGCTGGGGACAGCTTGACAATGAGCAGTTCTTC. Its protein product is CASSWGQLDNEQFF.

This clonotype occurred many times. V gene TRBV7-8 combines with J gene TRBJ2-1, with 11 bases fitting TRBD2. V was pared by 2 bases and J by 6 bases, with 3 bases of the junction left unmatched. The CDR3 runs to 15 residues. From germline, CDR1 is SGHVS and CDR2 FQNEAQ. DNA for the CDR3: TGTGCCAGCAGCTTATCTAGCGGGAGGATCAATGAGCAGTTCTTC. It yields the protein CASSLSSGRINEQFF.

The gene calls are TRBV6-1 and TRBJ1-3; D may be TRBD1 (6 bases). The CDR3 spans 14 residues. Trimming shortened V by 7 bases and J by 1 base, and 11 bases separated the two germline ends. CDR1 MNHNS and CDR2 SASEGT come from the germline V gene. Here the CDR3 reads CASTFRGSGNTIYF. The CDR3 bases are TGTGCCAGCACCTTCAGGGGATCTGGAAACACCATATATTTT.

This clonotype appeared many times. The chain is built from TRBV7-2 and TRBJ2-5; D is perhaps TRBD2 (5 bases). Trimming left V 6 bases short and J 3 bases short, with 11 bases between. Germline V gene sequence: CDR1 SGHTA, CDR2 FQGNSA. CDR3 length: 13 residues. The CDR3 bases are TGTGCCAGCAGTTTGGTGAGGGAAGAGACCCAGTACTTC. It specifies CASSLVREETQYF.

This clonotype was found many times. In DNA, the CDR3 is TGCGCCAGCAGTGAGTCGTTTGGCGGCGGCCTACCGAATGAGCAGTTCTTC. This sequence encodes CASSESFGGGLPNEQFF. The V and J genes are TRBV10-1 and TRBJ2-1, with no clear D. Germline CDR1 WNHNN, CDR2 SYGVQD (reference sequence). This CDR3 comprises 17 residues. The V gene lost 0 bases and the J gene lost 7 bases, with 19 bases spanning the gap.

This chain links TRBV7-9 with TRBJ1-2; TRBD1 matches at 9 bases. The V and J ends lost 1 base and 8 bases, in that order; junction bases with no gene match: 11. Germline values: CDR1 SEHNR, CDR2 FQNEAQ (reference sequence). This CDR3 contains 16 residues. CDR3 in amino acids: CASSLGSRDRVEGYTF. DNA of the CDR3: TGTGCCAGCAGCTTAGGATCCCGGGACAGGGTGGAGGGCTACACCTTC. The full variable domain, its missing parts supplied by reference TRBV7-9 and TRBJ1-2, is DTGVSQNPRHKITKRGQNVTFRCDPISEHNRLYWYRQTLGQGPEFLTYFQNEAQLEKSRLLSDRFSAERPKGSFSTLEIQRTEQGDSAMYLCASSLGSRDRVEGYTFGSGTRLTVV.

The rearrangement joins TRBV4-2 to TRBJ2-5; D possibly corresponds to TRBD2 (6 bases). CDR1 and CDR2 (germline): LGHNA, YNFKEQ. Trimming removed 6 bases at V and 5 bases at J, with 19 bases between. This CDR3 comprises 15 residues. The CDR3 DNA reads TGTGCCAGCAGTCCGCTGGGGGGTGGAAGGGAGACCCAGTACTTC. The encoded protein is CASSPLGGGRETQYF.

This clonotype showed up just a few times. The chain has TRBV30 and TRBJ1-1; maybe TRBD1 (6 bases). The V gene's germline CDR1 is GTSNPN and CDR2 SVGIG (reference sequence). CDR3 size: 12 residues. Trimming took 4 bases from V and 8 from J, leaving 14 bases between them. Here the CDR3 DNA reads TGTGCCTGGAATCTCGGGGGCGGCGAAGCTTTCTTT. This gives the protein CAWNLGGGEAFF.

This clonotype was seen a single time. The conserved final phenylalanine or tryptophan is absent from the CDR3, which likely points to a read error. Written as DNA, the CDR3 is TGCGCCAGCAGCCACGCGGGAGCAGATACCGGGGAGCTGTTTGTT. Translation: CASSHAGADTGELFV. This rearrangement joins TRBV5-1 to TRBJ2-2; 7 bases agree with TRBD2. The CDR3 covers 15 residues. Germline loops: CDR1 SGHRS, CDR2 YFSETQ. The V gene end was trimmed by 4 bases and the J gene end by 5 bases; junction bases not matched to a gene: 8.

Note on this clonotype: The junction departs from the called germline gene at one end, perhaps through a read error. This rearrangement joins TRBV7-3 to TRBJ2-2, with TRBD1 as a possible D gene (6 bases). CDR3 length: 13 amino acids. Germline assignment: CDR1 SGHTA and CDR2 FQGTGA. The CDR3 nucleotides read TGTGCCAGCAGCCCACAGGGTACCGGGGAGCTGCTTTTT. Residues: CASSPQGTGELLF. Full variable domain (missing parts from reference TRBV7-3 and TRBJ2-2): GAGVSQTPSNKVTEKGKYVELRCDPISGHTALYWYRQSLGQGPEFLIYFQGTGAADDSGLPNDRFFAVRPEGSVSTLKIQRTERGDSAVYLCASSPQGTGELLFGEGSRLTVL.

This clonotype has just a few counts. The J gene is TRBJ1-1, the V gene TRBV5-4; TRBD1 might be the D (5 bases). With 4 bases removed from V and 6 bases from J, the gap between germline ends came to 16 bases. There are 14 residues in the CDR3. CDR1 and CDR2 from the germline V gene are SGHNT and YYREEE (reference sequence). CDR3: CASSPRAGTAEAFF. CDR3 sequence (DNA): TGTGCCAGCAGCCCGAGGGCAGGGACGGCTGAAGCTTTCTTT. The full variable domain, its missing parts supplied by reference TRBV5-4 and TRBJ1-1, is ETGVTQSPTHLIKTRGQQVTLRCSSQSGHNTVSWYQQALGQGPQFIFQYYREEENGRGNFPPRFSGLQFPNYSSELNVNALELDDSALYLCASSPRAGTAEAFFGQGTRLTVV.

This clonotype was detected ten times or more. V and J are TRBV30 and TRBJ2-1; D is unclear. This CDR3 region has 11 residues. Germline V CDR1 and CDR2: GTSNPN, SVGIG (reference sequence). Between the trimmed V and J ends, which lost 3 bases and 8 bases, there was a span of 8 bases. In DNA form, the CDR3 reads TGTGCCTGGAGCAACATGGATGAGCAGTTCTTC. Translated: CAWSNMDEQFF.

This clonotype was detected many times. The DNA of the CDR3 is TGTGCCAGCAGTTGGGGGGGGCGCCCATATGGCTACACCTTC. Residues: CASSWGGRPYGYTF. This chain links TRBV28 with TRBJ1-2; D possibly corresponds to TRBD1 (6 bases). The CDR3 sequence is 14 residues long. Trimming took 4 bases from V and 5 from J, leaving 14 bases between them. Germline loops: CDR1 MDHEN, CDR2 SYDVKM.

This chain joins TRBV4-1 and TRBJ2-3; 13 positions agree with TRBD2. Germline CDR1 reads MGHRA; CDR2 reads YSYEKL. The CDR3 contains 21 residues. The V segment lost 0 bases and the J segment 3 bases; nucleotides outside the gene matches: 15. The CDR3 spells CASSQDLSGPGLAGMTDTQYF. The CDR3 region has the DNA TGCGCCAGCAGCCAAGATCTTTCGGGCCCGGGACTAGCGGGAATGACAGATACGCAGTATTTT.

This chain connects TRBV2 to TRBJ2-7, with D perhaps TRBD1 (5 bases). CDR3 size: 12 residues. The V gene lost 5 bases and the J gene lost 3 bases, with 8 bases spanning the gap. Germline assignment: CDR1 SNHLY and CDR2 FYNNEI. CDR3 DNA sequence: TGTGCCAGCAGTTCGACAGACTACGAGCAGTACTTC. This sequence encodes CASSSTDYEQYF.